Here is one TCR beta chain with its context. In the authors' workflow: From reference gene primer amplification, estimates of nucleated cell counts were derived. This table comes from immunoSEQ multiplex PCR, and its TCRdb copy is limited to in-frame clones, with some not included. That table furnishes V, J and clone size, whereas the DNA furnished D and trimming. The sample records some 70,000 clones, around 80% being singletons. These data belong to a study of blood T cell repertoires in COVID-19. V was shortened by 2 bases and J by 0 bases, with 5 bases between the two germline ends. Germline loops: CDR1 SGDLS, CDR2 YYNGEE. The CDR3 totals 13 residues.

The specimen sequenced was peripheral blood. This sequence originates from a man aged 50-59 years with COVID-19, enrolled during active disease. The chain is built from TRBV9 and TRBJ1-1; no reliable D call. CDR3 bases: TGTGCCAGCAGCGTGGCAGTGAACACTGAAGCTTTCTTT. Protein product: CASSVAVNTEAFF.